This passage covers 15 T cell receptor beta chains from one sample sequenced in a study of blood T cell repertoires in COVID-19. Clones were sequenced by immunoSEQ multiplex PCR, and TCRdb holds only the in-frame ones, with some missing. The sample contains approximately 500,000 clones, 70% to 90% of which appear only once. The sample was peripheral blood. The receptor source for this set is a human donor in a cohort sampled during active COVID-19.

The V gene is TRBV6-1, the J gene TRBJ1-5; 7 bases are a match to TRBD1. Germline loops: CDR1 MNHNS, CDR2 SASEGT. CDR3 size: 14 residues. Trimming at V came to 3 bases and at J to 5 bases, leaving 4 bases not matched to a gene. As DNA, the CDR3 is TGTGCCAGCAGTGAGGGGGACAGACATCAGCCCCAGCATTTT. The encoded protein is CASSEGDRHQPQHF.

The chain recombines TRBV6-5 with TRBJ2-5; 7 bases match TRBD1. The V and J ends lost 7 bases and 5 bases, in that order; junction bases with no gene match: 13. This CDR3 contains 15 residues. Germline CDR1 is MNHEY and CDR2 is SVGAGI. The CDR3 DNA follows: TGTGCCAGCACCCCGGGACAGACGATTTCCGAGACCCAGTACTTC. It specifies CASTPGQTISETQYF.

This clone has more than one count but fewer than ten. The rearrangement links TRBV10-3 to TRBJ1-2, with 8 bases identical to TRBD1. Germline lookup yields CDR1 ENHRY and CDR2 SYGVKD. J lost 1 base, V lost 10 bases, and 8 bases had no gene match. CDR3 length: 14 amino acids. Here the CDR3 DNA reads TGTGCCACGAGGACAGGGAATAATAACTATGGCTACACCTTC. This sequence encodes CATRTGNNNYGYTF.

The chain combines TRBV5-5 with TRBJ1-4; 9 bases agree with TRBD1. This CDR3 spans 15 amino acids. CDR1 and CDR2 from the germline V gene are SGHKS and YYEKEE (reference sequence). V dropped 4 bases and J dropped 7; count of bases not matched to a gene: 8. CDR3 nucleotides: TGTGCCAGCAGCCGTAAACGACAGGGGGGTGAAAAACTGTTTTTT. Translation gives CASSRKRQGGEKLFF.

For the CDR3, the DNA is TGTGCCAGCAGCGTACAGGGGTGTAGCAATCAGCCCCAGCATTTT. Translating it yields CASSVQGCSNQPQHF. V usage is TRBV21-1 and J usage is TRBJ1-5; the listed D gene, TRBD1, was not tested against the DNA. TRBV21-1 corresponds to a pseudogene. The CDR3 consists of 15 residues.

The gene calls are TRBV19 and TRBJ1-3; 7 bases line up with TRBD1. CDR1 LNHDA and CDR2 SQIVND come from the germline V gene (reference sequence). The V and J ends lost 5 bases and 2 bases, in that order; junction bases with no gene match: 6. This CDR3 is built from 15 residues. CDR3 region: CASSLRQGAGNTIYF. DNA of the CDR3: TGTGCCAGTAGTCTACGCCAGGGGGCTGGAAACACCATATATTTT.

The rearrangement links TRBV7-2 to TRBJ1-2; D gene uncertain. V lost 0 bases and J lost 4, with 12 bases in between. This CDR3 region has 15 residues. Germline loops: CDR1 SGHTA, CDR2 FQGNSA. Here the CDR3 reads CASSLAAEGGYGYTF. The CDR3 coding sequence is TGTGCCAGCAGCTTAGCGGCGGAGGGCGGCTATGGCTACACCTTC.

V usage is TRBV19 and J usage is TRBJ1-2; a possible D gene is TRBD1 (6 bases). V lost 7 bases and J 0 bases, leaving 12 bases between the germline ends. Germline V gene data show CDR1 as LNHDA and CDR2 as SQIVND (reference sequence). This CDR3 is 14 amino acids long. This CDR3 is CASTSGQTNYGYTF. CDR3 coding DNA: TGTGCCAGTACCTCCGGACAGACTAACTATGGCTACACCTTC.

The chain combines TRBV7-8 with TRBJ2-1, with a weak D call TRBD2 (6 bases). V lost 2 bases to trimming and J lost 1 base, with 21 bases between them. Germline-derived CDR1 and CDR2 are SGHVS and FQNEAQ. The CDR3 totals 19 residues. This chain's CDR3 is CASSLNVGAAGFSYNEQFF. The CDR3 DNA reads TGTGCCAGCAGCTTAAATGTCGGGGCGGCGGGATTTTCCTACAATGAGCAGTTCTTC.

This chain uses TRBV5-1 with TRBJ1-2; 9 positions match TRBD1. With 3 bases clipped from V and 0 bases from J, the junction kept 6 bases outside the gene matches. Per the germline V gene, CDR1 is SGHRS and CDR2 is YFSETQ. There are 16 residues in the CDR3. In DNA, the CDR3 is TGCGCCAGCAGCTCCCGGACAGGGGCGACTAACTATGGCTACACCTTC. This translates into CASSSRTGATNYGYTF.

This chain uses TRBV19 with TRBJ1-2; no reliable D call. There are 15 residues in the CDR3. Trimming removed 5 bases at V and 1 base at J, with 14 bases between. Germline CDR1 is LNHDA and CDR2 is SQIVND (reference sequence). In DNA, the CDR3 is TGTGCCAGTAGTCCCCCCTATTCGGGTAACTATGGCTACACCTTC. Residues: CASSPPYSGNYGYTF.

This chain uses TRBV28 with TRBJ2-7, with 7 bases fitting TRBD1. Germline CDR1 and CDR2: MDHEN and SYDVKM. Trimming at V came to 5 bases and at J to 5 bases, leaving 12 bases not matched to a gene. The CDR3 runs 15 residues. The CDR3 nucleotides are TGTGCCAGCAGTACTACAGGGGCTATTTACCACGAGCAGTACTTC. Translation gives CASSTTGAIYHEQYF. Full variable domain (outside the CDR3, taken from reference TRBV28 and TRBJ2-7): DVKVTQSSRYLVKRTGEKVFLECVQDMDHENMFWYRQDPGLGLRLIYFSYDVKMKEKGDIPEGYSVSREKKERFSLILESASTNQTSMYLCASSTTGAIYHEQYFGPGTRLTVT.

This chain joins TRBV12-3 or TRBV12-4 and TRBJ2-3; 8 bases match TRBD1. The V gene end was trimmed by 4 bases and the J gene end by 12 bases; junction bases not matched to a gene: 9. This CDR3 has 13 residues. The CDR3 sequence: CASSSQTGTGQYF. CDR3 bases: TGTGCCAGCAGTTCGCAAACCGGGACAGGACAGTATTTT.

This chain uses TRBV10-2 with TRBJ1-4, with 12 bases identical to TRBD1. The V gene's germline CDR1 is WSHSY and CDR2 SAAADI. V gave up 6 bases and J gave up 8 bases; unmatched junction bases: 7. The CDR3 is 15 residues long. DNA for the CDR3: TGCGCCAGCAGCCCGGTAGGGACAGGGGGCGAAAAACTGTTTTTT. Translating gives CASSPVGTGGEKLFF.

The chain recombines TRBV20-1 with TRBJ1-6; 9 bases line up with TRBD1. V lost 3 bases to trimming and J lost 7 bases; unmatched junction nucleotides: 4. Germline values: CDR1 DFQATT, CDR2 SNEGSKA (reference sequence). CDR3 length: 14 residues. The CDR3 loop is CSASGDRENSPLHF. CDR3 DNA sequence: TGCAGTGCTAGTGGGGACAGGGAAAATTCACCCCTCCACTTT.